The 24 T cell receptor beta chains below all came from one sample that was sequenced in a study of T cell repertoires in cytomegalovirus infection. TCRdb used MiXCR to reprocess the reads, holding one entry per CDR3 protein. In the table there are nearly 450,000 distinct CDR3 sequences, roughly 30% of which are singletons. Sequencing was performed on PBMCs. The receptor set was obtained from a human donor in good health (CMV status not recorded). Some clones in this sample may be carry-over from other donors' samples.

The DNA for the CDR3 is TGTGCCAGCAGCTCCGCGCCAGGGGTGGGGACCCAGTACTTC. It is translated as CASSSAPGVGTQYF. The rearrangement links TRBV7-3 to TRBJ2-5; D is possibly TRBD1 (6 bases). This CDR3 spans 14 amino acids. V shed 4 bases and J shed 7 bases, with 16 bases lying between them. The germline V gene has CDR1 SGHTA and CDR2 FQGTGA.

V is TRBV29-1 and J is TRBJ1-2, with 12 bases matching TRBD1. The CDR3 covers 16 residues. The V gene end was trimmed by 4 bases and the J gene end by 4 bases; junction bases not matched to a gene: 10. In germline, CDR1 is SQVTM, CDR2 ANQGSEA. The CDR3 region is CSVVGTGGKQPYGYTF. CDR3 nucleotide sequence: TGCAGCGTTGTGGGGACAGGGGGCAAACAGCCCTATGGCTACACCTTC.

This clonotype was seen ten or more times. The chain employs TRBV7-2 and TRBJ1-4, with 9 bases identical to TRBD1. The CDR3 sequence is 14 residues long. Germline V CDR1 and CDR2: SGHTA, FQGNSA. V was pared by 5 bases and J by 5 bases, with 3 bases of the junction left unmatched. CDR3: CASSRDRDNEKLFF. The DNA for the CDR3 is TGTGCCAGCAGCAGGGACAGGGACAATGAAAAACTGTTTTTT.

This clonotype was detected a few times. This chain links TRBV5-1 with TRBJ2-3, with 11 bases that match TRBD2. The ends lost 4 bases at V and 0 bases at J; junction bases unmatched: 16. CDR3 length equals 20 residues. CDR1 SGHRS and CDR2 YFSETQ come from the germline V gene. This CDR3 is CASSVTSGVFGLPSTDTQYF. CDR3 DNA: TGCGCCAGCAGCGTGACTAGCGGGGTGTTTGGGTTACCCAGCACAGATACGCAGTATTTT.

The table lists this clonotype with a few counts. This chain joins TRBV11-2 and TRBJ1-1; 9 bases map to TRBD1. CDR1 SGHAT and CDR2 FQNNGV come from the germline V gene. The CDR3 spans 15 residues. The V gene end was trimmed by 8 bases and the J gene end by 0 bases; junction bases not matched to a gene: 7. The CDR3 protein is CASRTTGGLNTEAFF. Here the CDR3 DNA reads TGTGCCAGCCGAACAACAGGGGGCCTGAACACTGAAGCTTTCTTT. Filled out from reference TRBV11-2 and TRBJ1-1, the complete variable domain reads EAGVAQSPRYKIIEKRQSVAFWCNPISGHATLYWYQQILGQGPKLLIQFQNNGVVDDSQLPKDRFSAERLKGVDSTLKIQPAKLEDSAVYLCASRTTGGLNTEAFFGQGTRLTVV.

This clonotype has a handful of counts. This chain uses TRBV7-6 with TRBJ1-2; TRBD1 aligns across 7 bases. The CDR3 is made up of 15 amino acids. Losses at the gene ends were 5 bases for V and 4 bases for J; bases not matched to a gene: 10. Germline V gives CDR1 SGHVS, CDR2 FNYEAQ. This CDR3 is CASSPREGAGYGYTF. CDR3 sequence (DNA): TGTGCCAGCAGCCCGAGGGAGGGGGCAGGCTATGGCTACACCTTC.

In this sample, this clonotype turned up many times. This rearrangement joins TRBV12-3 or TRBV12-4 to TRBJ1-3; D is unresolved. The CDR3 is made up of 12 amino acids. The V end lost 3 bases, the J end lost 1 base, and 1 base lay between the germline ends. CDR3 protein: CASSFSGNTIYF. In DNA form, the CDR3 reads TGTGCCAGCAGTTTTTCTGGAAACACCATATATTTT.

Points on this clonotype: One end of the junction fails to match germline, which may point to a read error. This chain uses TRBV11-1 with TRBJ2-7; 9 positions match TRBD1. Per germline, CDR1 SGHAT and CDR2 FQDESV (reference sequence). This CDR3 has 15 residues. As DNA, the CDR3 is TGTGCCAGCAGCCGAAGAGGGGACAGGGCCTACGAGAAGTACTTC. Encoded protein: CASSRRGDRAYEKYF.

This clonotype was seen repeatedly, ten times or more. The V call is TRBV6-5, the J call TRBJ2-7; maybe TRBD2 (5 bases). There are 15 residues in the CDR3. Trimming removed 0 bases at V and 1 base at J, with 10 bases between. Germline V gene lookup returns CDR1 MNHEY and CDR2 SVGAGI. The CDR3: CASSYSSPGSYEQYF. The CDR3 DNA sequence: TGTGCCAGCAGTTACTCAAGCCCGGGGTCCTACGAGCAGTACTTC.

This clonotype was seen a few times. This chain connects TRBV7-6 to TRBJ2-1; D not certain. The CDR3 is 12 residues long. The V gene's germline CDR1 is SGHVS and CDR2 FNYEAQ. V shed 5 bases and J shed 6 bases, with 8 bases lying between them. This chain's CDR3 is CASSKTLNEQFF. For the CDR3, the DNA is TGTGCCAGCAGCAAAACTCTCAATGAGCAGTTCTTC.

The CDR3 reads CASTEGGRETQYF. The CDR3 region has the DNA TGTGCCAGCACCGAGGGGGGGCGGGAGACCCAGTACTTC. V gene TRBV5-4 combines with J gene TRBJ2-5; possibly TRBD2 for D (7 bases). Germline assignment: CDR1 SGHNT and CDR2 YYREEE (reference sequence). The ends were cut back, 6 bases at V and 5 bases at J, with 14 bases in the middle. This CDR3 contains 13 residues.

This chain connects TRBV18 to TRBJ1-2; the match to TRBD1 covers 10 bases. Looked up from germline, CDR1 is KGHSH and CDR2 is LQKENI. Trimming cost V 4 bases and J 4 bases; bases outside gene matches: 12. This CDR3 region has 17 residues. This chain's CDR3 is CASSLTPGQGMSYGYTF. The CDR3, as DNA: TGTGCCAGCTCACTTACTCCGGGACAGGGGATGTCCTATGGCTACACCTTC.

This chain links TRBV5-6 with TRBJ2-1; 8 bases agree with TRBD2. The end of the DNA aligns better with TRBJ2-7, so the J call may be wrong. The CDR3 contains 14 residues. Germline assignment: CDR1 SGHDT and CDR2 YYEEEE. The chain's CDR3 is CASSLRGGLGEQYF. The CDR3 bases are TGTGCCAGCAGCTTGCGGGGGGGCCTTGGTGAGCAGTACTTC.

On this clonotype itself: Since no conserved phenylalanine or tryptophan closes the CDR3, a read error is the likely cause. This chain links TRBV7-9 with TRBJ1-1; the D is unclear. Germline-derived CDR1 and CDR2 are SEHNR and FQNEAQ (reference sequence). CDR3 size: 15 residues. The V end was cut by 2 bases, the J end by 3 bases, with 13 bases between. The CDR3 is CASSLMAGRDTEAFL. CDR3 in DNA: TGTGCCAGCAGCTTAATGGCGGGGAGGGACACTGAAGCTTTCCTT.

The CDR3 reads CAISPRGFSYEQYF. The DNA for the CDR3 is TGTGCCATCAGCCCGCGGGGGTTCTCCTACGAGCAGTACTTC. The chain joins TRBV10-3 to TRBJ2-7; the match to TRBD2 covers 7 bases. There are 14 residues in the CDR3. Germline loops: CDR1 ENHRY, CDR2 SYGVKD. Trimming at V came to 6 bases and at J to 0 bases, leaving 5 bases not matched to a gene.

This chain joins TRBV4-1 and TRBJ2-5; TRBD2 matches at 12 bases. Trimming cost V 4 bases and J 5 bases; bases outside gene matches: 2. This CDR3 spans 14 amino acids. Germline V lookup: CDR1 MGHRA, CDR2 YSYEKL. In nucleotides, the CDR3 is TGCGCCAGCAGCCGGACTAGCGGGGACGAGACCCAGTACTTC. Translating gives CASSRTSGDETQYF.

This clonotype turned up a few times. V gene TRBV28 combines with J gene TRBJ2-7; D may be TRBD1 (6 bases). The CDR3 runs 13 residues. CDR1 MDHEN and CDR2 SYDVKM come from the germline V gene. V was shortened by 7 bases and J by 0 bases, with 10 bases between the two germline ends. The CDR3 loop reads CASKKGGSYEQYF. CDR3 bases: TGTGCCAGCAAGAAAGGGGGCTCCTACGAGCAGTACTTC.

The V call is TRBV20-1, the J call TRBJ1-5; maybe TRBD1 (5 bases). V dropped 4 bases and J dropped 3 bases, with 10 bases sitting between them. The CDR3 spans 13 residues. Germline V lookup: CDR1 DFQATT, CDR2 SNEGSKA (reference sequence). Written as DNA, the CDR3 is TGCAGTGCTAACCAGGGATCCAATCAGCCCCAGCATTTT. Protein product: CSANQGSNQPQHF.

About this clonotype itself: A much larger clonotype is one base distant, so this may be a read error. As the CDR3 is not closed by the conserved phenylalanine or tryptophan, this likely results from a read error. The V and J genes are TRBV4-3 and TRBJ2-5; TRBD1 is a possible D gene (5 bases). Germline V gives CDR1 LGHNA, CDR2 YSLEER. CDR3 length: 15 residues. Trimming stripped 3 bases from V and 2 bases from J, with 13 bases between. In DNA form, the CDR3 reads TGCGCCAGCAGCCAGAGTTCAGGGTTTCAAGAGACCCAGTACTTA. It yields the protein CASSQSSGFQETQYL.

This clonotype was picked up many times. The chain recombines TRBV7-2 with TRBJ2-3; 8 bases match TRBD1. Trimming took 1 base from V and 5 from J; bases not matched to a gene: 8. This CDR3 has 16 residues. Germline V gene lookup returns CDR1 SGHTA and CDR2 FQGNSA. The CDR3 DNA reads TGTGCCAGCAGCTTAGGGGCCAGGGGGCGCGGAGATACGCAGTATTTT. Its translation is CASSLGARGRGDTQYF.

This clonotype has just a few counts. This rearrangement joins TRBV6-1 to TRBJ1-1, with a weak D call TRBD1 (5 bases). Germline lookup yields CDR1 MNHNS and CDR2 SASEGT. Trimming removed 8 bases from V and 1 base from J, with 8 bases in between. There are 12 residues in the CDR3. The chain's CDR3 is CASGDRNTEAFF. CDR3 DNA sequence: TGTGCCAGCGGGGACCGGAACACTGAAGCTTTCTTT.

This clonotype was seen repeatedly, ten times or more. The chain has TRBV7-8 and TRBJ1-1; 8 nucleotides agree with TRBD1. From germline, CDR1 is SGHVS and CDR2 FQNEAQ. The CDR3 is 17 residues long. Trimming at V came to 6 bases and at J to 2 bases, leaving 14 bases not matched to a gene. The chain's CDR3 is CASRRGGGGQGNTEAFF. The CDR3 DNA reads TGTGCCAGCAGGAGGGGCGGCGGAGGACAGGGTAACACTGAAGCTTTCTTT.

There are a few counts of this clonotype. This chain uses TRBV12-3 or TRBV12-4 with TRBJ1-2; TRBD1 aligns across 9 bases. Trimming took 5 bases from V and 8 from J; bases not matched to a gene: 3. The CDR3 length is 12 residues. The CDR3 sequence is CASSPGQGGYTF. Here the CDR3 DNA reads TGTGCCAGCAGTCCCGGACAGGGGGGCTACACCTTC.

This clonotype was counted a few times. The chain recombines TRBV7-2 with TRBJ1-6; D unresolved. The germline V gene has CDR1 SGHTA and CDR2 FQGNSA. The V end lost 6 bases, the J end lost 4 bases, and 1 base lay between the germline ends. The CDR3 extends over 11 amino acids. CDR3 in amino acids: CASSYNSPLHF. DNA for the CDR3: TGTGCCAGCAGTTATAATTCACCCCTCCACTTT.